This T cell receptor beta chain derives from a study of OX40 agonist ivuxolimab in advanced cancers. As for the study in general: A male proportion of under 90% was recorded, with mean age approximately 60 years and range about 20 to 85.

Germline loops: CDR1 SGDLS, CDR2 YYNGEE. The junction had 17 bases not matched to a gene; V was cut back by 4 bases and J by 5 bases. The CDR3 has 18 residues. Only in-frame clones appear in the TCRdb table, and some are missing; sequencing was by immunoSEQ multiplex PCR. Of around 67,000 clones listed, 80% are singletons. Study-level points and caveats: Among some nonresponders, normalized T-cell clonal expansion was also low. Partial responders at 0.1-3.0 mg/kg had among the lowest clonal expansion.

This clone was seen once. Its specificity is unknown. This clonotype was obtained from an adult with an advanced solid tumor such as melanoma, head and neck, liver or kidney cancer. The material was CD4+ or CD8+ T cells sorted from blood, obtained in a trial of the OX40 agonist ivuxolimab. The chain couples TRBV9 to TRBJ2-1, with 8 bases that match TRBD1. Written as DNA, the CDR3 is TGTGCCAGCAGCTCTCAAATACCGACAGGGGCGCTTAACAATGAGCAGTTCTTC. Residues: CASSSQIPTGALNNEQFF.